Following are 9 T cell receptor beta chains from one sample sequenced in a study of T cell repertoires in cytomegalovirus infection (dated by TCRdb to the late 2010s). TCRdb shows the sequencer as Illumina HiSeq 1500. The raw public reads went through TCRdb reprocessing: fastp at Q25, MiXCR clone calling, in-frame beta chains kept. Rows with one shared CDR3 protein collapse into an entry with the most common genes and DNA. The table for this sample lists 500,000 to 600,000 distinct CDR3 sequences; approximately 17% of them were counted only once. In total, the top ten clones hold roughly a quarter of the sample. Sample: CD8+ T cells from PBMCs. All receptors come from a human donor in good health (CMV status not recorded). Some clones in this sample may be carry-over from other donors' samples.

This clonotype was counted ten times or more. The chain recombines TRBV7-9 with TRBJ1-2; D is undetermined. V was trimmed by 2 bases and J by 5 bases, leaving 12 bases between them. The germline gives CDR1 SEHNR, CDR2 FQNEAQ (reference sequence). There are 14 residues in the CDR3. The CDR3: CASSLSRVQYGYTF. The CDR3, as DNA: TGTGCCAGCAGCTTAAGTAGGGTACAATATGGCTACACCTTC.

The CDR3 bases are TGTGCCAGCAGCTTGGGGAGGGACTATGGCTACACCTTC. Its translation is CASSLGRDYGYTF. The rearrangement joins TRBV13 to TRBJ1-2, with D unclear. The germline CDR1 and CDR2 sequences are PRHDT and FYEKMQ (reference sequence). The CDR3 sequence is 13 residues long. V gave up 3 bases and J gave up 3 bases, with 8 bases separating them.

The sample holds a few counts of this clonotype. The chain recombines TRBV9 with TRBJ2-1; 8 bases line up with TRBD2. With 0 bases clipped from V and 4 bases from J, the junction kept 15 bases outside the gene matches. The CDR3 consists of 19 residues. The germline V gene has CDR1 SGDLS and CDR2 YYNGEE. The CDR3 spells CASSVVKASGSLAYNEQFF. The DNA for the CDR3 is TGTGCCAGCAGCGTAGTAAAGGCTAGCGGGTCGTTGGCGTACAATGAGCAGTTCTTC.

This sequence joins TRBV7-9 and TRBJ2-1; 14 nucleotides line up with TRBD2. From germline, CDR1 is SEHNR and CDR2 FQNEAQ (reference sequence). The CDR3 contains 19 residues. J lost 3 bases, V lost 5 bases, and 12 bases had no gene match. CDR3 sequence (DNA): TGTGCCAGCAGCCCGAGGACCGGGACTAGCGGGGGAAACTACAATGAGCAGTTCTTC. Residues: CASSPRTGTSGGNYNEQFF. The full variable domain, its missing parts supplied by reference TRBV7-9 and TRBJ2-1, is DTGVSQNPRHKITKRGQNVTFRCDPISEHNRLYWYRQTLGQGPEFLTYFQNEAQLEKSRLLSDRFSAERPKGSFSTLEIQRTEQGDSAMYLCASSPRTGTSGGNYNEQFFGPGTRLTVL.

The chain links TRBV29-1 to TRBJ2-3, with 7 bases aligning to TRBD1. CDR1 and CDR2 from the germline V gene are SQVTM and ANQGSEA. There are 14 residues in the CDR3. The ends lost 7 bases at V and 0 bases at J; junction bases unmatched: 7. The CDR3, as DNA: TGCAGCGCTCGACAGGGTCGTAGCACAGATACGCAGTATTTT. This translates into CSARQGRSTDTQYF.

There are many counts of this clonotype. V usage is TRBV12-3 or TRBV12-4 and J usage is TRBJ2-6; D ambiguous. V was pared by 3 bases and J by 4 bases, with 10 bases between. This CDR3 contains 15 residues. This chain's CDR3 is CASSFLAPGANVLTF. The CDR3 DNA follows: TGTGCCAGCAGTTTCCTGGCTCCCGGGGCCAACGTCCTGACTTTC.

The chain links TRBV11-2 to TRBJ1-1, with D possibly being TRBD1 (6 bases). Germline CDR1 reads SGHAT; CDR2 reads FQNNGV. V gave up 6 bases and J gave up 1 base, with 18 bases separating them. This CDR3 has 16 amino acids. The CDR3 is CASRSWLVGGNTEAFF. CDR3 DNA: TGTGCCAGCAGATCCTGGCTAGTAGGGGGGAACACTGAAGCTTTCTTT.

V is TRBV4-1 and J is TRBJ1-2, with TRBD1 identical over 7 bases. Trimming at V came to 0 bases and at J to 9 bases, leaving 16 bases not matched to a gene. CDR1 and CDR2 from the germline V gene are MGHRA and YSYEKL. The CDR3 covers 17 residues. CDR3: CASSQERGLGGVFSYTF. The CDR3 DNA is TGCGCCAGCAGCCAAGAAAGGGGATTAGGGGGCGTTTTCAGCTACACCTTC.

With regard to this clonotype: A much larger clone is a single base away; this may be a read error. The J gene is TRBJ1-6, the V gene TRBV12-5; D is perhaps TRBD1 (5 bases). V lost 6 bases and J lost 6, with 9 bases in between. This CDR3 region has 13 residues. Germline V CDR1 and CDR2: LGHNT, FRNRAP. The CDR3 DNA follows: TGTGCTAGTGGGGGGCCAGTTAATTCACCCCTCCACTTT. Its translation is CASGGPVNSPLHF.